Reported below is one T cell receptor (beta chain). The sample is drawn from a study of shared clonotypes between healthy human individuals. The CDR3 runs to 14 residues. Per the germline V gene, CDR1 is MNHEY and CDR2 is SMNVEV (reference sequence). Trimming shortened V by 2 bases and J by 2 bases, and 9 bases separated the two germline ends. The assay was immunoSEQ multiplex PCR, and TCRdb's table has in-frame clones only and misses some. This sample has some 1,100,000 clones; more than 75% occur once, and the top ten carry under 0.65%. The study drew its donors from healthy HIV-negative adults without recent acute infections or vaccinations.

The chain joins TRBV27 to TRBJ1-2; no clear D. The sequenced sample was memory CD4+ T cells from PBMCs. The subset: CD45RA-negative fraction. The sequence was collected from a man aged 18 to 29 in good health. Some clones in this sample may be carry-over from other donors' samples. The CDR3 bases are TGTGCCAGCAGTTTACTATACTCGAACTATGGCTACACCTTC. Translating gives CASSLLYSNYGYTF.